This T cell receptor (beta chain) was obtained from a study of blood T cell repertoires in COVID-19. Generated by immunoSEQ multiplex PCR, the TCRdb table keeps only in-frame clones and is missing some. The repertoire holds 270,000 or so clones, more than 65% seen once, with under 3.5% in the top ten. This clone came up once. Material for sequencing was peripheral blood. This sequence originates from a woman aged 18 to 35 with acute or convalescent COVID-19.

The CDR3 DNA reads as TGTGCCAGCAGTTTATTTTGGACTAGCGGGGACAATGAGCAGTTCTTC. Protein product: CASSLFWTSGDNEQFF. This rearrangement joins TRBV27 to TRBJ2-1; 12 nucleotides match TRBD2. The CDR3 extends over 16 amino acids. The germline gives CDR1 MNHEY, CDR2 SMNVEV (reference sequence). V trimming: 1 base; J trimming: 5 bases; junction bases outside the gene matches: 3.